This record covers a single T cell receptor beta chain. This clone was detected once. Which antigen it targets is not known. Base qualities are not recorded, but no much larger clone differs from it by a single base. TCRbeta CDR3 regions were amplified from genomic DNA by means of the immunoSEQ Assay, a bias-controlled multiplex PCR. In the original analysis: Within the assay, amplification of reference gene primers was used to estimate how many nucleated cells each sample contained. Sequence reads were collapsed and filtered to measure the absolute abundance of every unique TCRbeta CDR3 rearrangement. Productive Simpson clonality was computed per sample as the square root of Simpson's diversity index over productive rearrangements. TCRdb took over this immuneACCESS table, retaining in-frame rearrangements with V and J assigned. Such tables are incomplete; in checked studies, under half of the missing clones stem from an unresolved V gene, and the remainder is unexplained. V and J calls and clone size are as listed in that table; D and trimming were resolved from the DNA. Across this sample there are roughly 100,000 clones, with 76% seen only once. The ten largest clones add up to 5% to 7.5% of the sample.

The CDR3 starts with the cysteine, ends with the phenylalanine, and has 15 residues. Only the CDR3 region is kept as DNA, spanning 45 bases read in frame from base 1. Deletion took 3 bases off V and 10 bases off J, with a span of 22 bases between the germline ends. CDR1 and CDR2 are drawn from the germline V gene (reference sequence): DFQATT, SNEGSKA. This entry comes from a study of blood T cell repertoires in COVID-19 (TCRdb year 2020). About the study as a whole: Collaborator samples came from the United States, Italy and Spain and covered acute and convalescent phases of COVID-19. The material from the prospective study consisted of cDNA or gDNA derived from T cells, B-cell-depleted T cells, or PBMCs. Subjects who had been exposed to COVID-19, were actively infected with it, or had recovered from it provided the deeply sampled blood TCRbeta repertoires that made up the dataset. The repertoires were made available in a free public database intended to serve as a resource for research on the immune response to SARS-CoV-2. Samples came from the ongoing ImmuneRACE study (first 160 participants) plus 1,254 subjects from 6 global collaborators. Nearly every sample came with metadata listing a de-identified subject ID, COVID-19 status, age in years and sex. HLA class I and class II types, where available, came from metadata supplied by the sample provider rather than from assay-based typing.

In Seattle, one collaborating source enrolled patients while the infection was active and tracked those patients longitudinally over the course of disease. Each collaborating institution followed its own protocols to collect whole blood in K2EDTA tubes. For TCRbeta analysis, collaborators shipped samples in one of three forms: frozen whole blood, isolated PBMCs, or DNA extracted from either of those sample types. Overall study outcomes, separate from this receptor: The amount of clinical and demographic metadata varied by source and participant and was provided uncurated.

The V and J genes are TRBV20-1 and TRBJ2-1; the D gene is possibly TRBD2, with 6 bases matching. This TCR derives from a man at least 80 years old with COVID-19, enrolled during active disease. Sequences were obtained from peripheral blood. The CDR3 protein is CSASWLGSWSEEQFF. In nucleotides, the sequence is TGCAGTGCTAGTTGGCTCGGGAGCTGGTCTGAGGAGCAGTTCTTC.